Shown below are 9 T cell receptor beta chains from a single sample sequenced in a study of blood T cells in healthy people across ages. A J-beta primer mix and a sample-barcoded 5' primer were used in a second PCR of roughly 6 to 11 cycles. TCRdb ran MiXCR on the 5' RACE reads and lists one entry per CDR3 protein. The table has fewer than 1.5 million distinct CDR3 sequences, 42% seen once; the top ten hold 7.9%. The sample was blood. The receptors stem from a young woman in good health.

This clonotype has more than one count but fewer than ten. The V gene is TRBV24-1, the J gene TRBJ2-1; D remains unclear. The CDR3 is 14 residues long. Germline CDR1 and CDR2: KGHDR and SFDVKD. V was cut by 5 bases and J by 0 bases, with 7 bases left in between. The CDR3 DNA reads as TGTGCCACCAGTGGGGGTAGCTCCTACAATGAGCAGTTCTTC. Its protein product is CATSGGSSYNEQFF.

The genes are TRBV5-1 and TRBJ2-5; D perhaps matches TRBD1 (6 bases). The CDR3 covers 13 residues. Germline V CDR1 and CDR2: SGHRS, YFSETQ. The ends were cut back, 3 bases at V and 4 bases at J, with 10 bases in the middle. The CDR3 DNA is TGCGCCAGCAGCTCTGACAGGTTAGAGACCCAGTACTTC. It encodes CASSSDRLETQYF.

This clonotype has just a few counts. The genes are TRBV7-9 and TRBJ1-2, with 7 positions matching TRBD1. Losses at the gene ends were 5 bases for V and 7 bases for J; bases not matched to a gene: 1. Germline V gene sequence: CDR1 SEHNR, CDR2 FQNEAQ (reference sequence). This CDR3 is built from 11 residues. DNA of the CDR3: TGTGCCAGCAGCCGGGACAGTGGCTACACCTTC. This translates into CASSRDSGYTF.

The chain is built from TRBV27 and TRBJ1-1, with D hard to call. The CDR3 spans 15 residues. Trimming took 4 bases from V and 2 from J, leaving 14 bases between them. Germline V gives CDR1 MNHEY, CDR2 SMNVEV (reference sequence). CDR3 sequence (DNA): TGTGCCAGCAGTTCCGGACTGCAGCTAAACACTGAAGCTTTCTTT. Protein product: CASSSGLQLNTEAFF.

This chain joins TRBV5-1 and TRBJ2-7; D may match TRBD1 or TRBD2 (5 bases each). This CDR3 region has 16 residues. Germline V lookup: CDR1 SGHRS, CDR2 YFSETQ. V lost 4 bases and J 0 bases, leaving 17 bases between the germline ends. The CDR3: CASSARSGTSSYEQYF. The CDR3 DNA is TGCGCCAGCAGCGCCCGATCCGGGACCAGCTCCTACGAGCAGTACTTC.

V usage is TRBV28 and J usage is TRBJ2-7, with D tentatively TRBD2 (5 bases). Between the trimmed V and J ends, which lost 2 bases and 4 bases, there was a span of 12 bases. From germline, CDR1 is MDHEN and CDR2 SYDVKM. The CDR3 runs to 14 residues. CDR3: CASSLVGADYEQYF. CDR3 nucleotides: TGTGCCAGCAGTTTAGTGGGAGCAGATTACGAGCAGTACTTC.

This clonotype was detected only a few times. The gene calls are TRBV6-2 or TRBV6-3 and TRBJ2-5; D may match TRBD1 or TRBD2 (6 bases each). Trimming left V 4 bases short and J 1 base short, with 10 bases between. CDR3 length: 14 residues. Germline V gene lookup returns CDR1 MNHEY and CDR2 SVGEGT. The CDR3 DNA reads as TGTGCCAGCAGTTGGAGGGACACCCAAGAGACCCAGTACTTC. Amino acids: CASSWRDTQETQYF.

The chain joins TRBV3-1 to TRBJ2-3, with D perhaps TRBD1 (5 bases). The V gene's germline CDR1 is LGHDT and CDR2 YNNKEL (reference sequence). Trimming pared 4 bases from V and 4 bases from J, leaving 15 bases between. This CDR3 is built from 15 residues. The CDR3 spells CASSPGATRADTQYF. The CDR3 bases are TGTGCCAGCAGCCCAGGCGCTACCAGGGCAGATACGCAGTATTTT.

Only a few counts were recorded for this clonotype. The V gene is TRBV7-9, the J gene TRBJ2-1; D uncertain. The CDR3 loop spans 14 amino acids. V was cut by 5 bases and J by 6 bases, with 14 bases left in between. Germline CDR1 is SEHNR and CDR2 is FQNEAQ (reference sequence). The CDR3 sequence: CASSPFVLGNEQFF. The CDR3 DNA follows: TGTGCCAGCAGCCCCTTTGTGTTGGGCAATGAGCAGTTCTTC.